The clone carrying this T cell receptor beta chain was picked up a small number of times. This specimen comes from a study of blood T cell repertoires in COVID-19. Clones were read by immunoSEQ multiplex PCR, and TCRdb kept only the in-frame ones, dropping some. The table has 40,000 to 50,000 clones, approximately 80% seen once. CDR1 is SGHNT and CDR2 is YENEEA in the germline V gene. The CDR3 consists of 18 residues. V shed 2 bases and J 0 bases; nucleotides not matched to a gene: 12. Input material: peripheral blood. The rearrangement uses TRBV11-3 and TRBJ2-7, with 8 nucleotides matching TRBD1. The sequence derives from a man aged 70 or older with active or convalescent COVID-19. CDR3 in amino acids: CASSLSSIGQGSSYEQYF. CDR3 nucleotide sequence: TGTGCCAGCAGCTTATCATCTATAGGACAGGGAAGCTCCTACGAGCAGTACTTC.